The 15 T cell receptor beta chains given below trace back to one sample, sequenced in a study of blood T cell repertoires in COVID-19. Sequencing was performed with immunoSEQ multiplex PCR; in TCRdb, only in-frame clones are kept and a portion is missing. The sample includes around 68,000 clones, roughly 90% seen only once; the top ten take around 1.5%. Sequencing was performed on peripheral blood. Receptor source: a human donor in a cohort sampled during active COVID-19.

The DNA for the CDR3 is TGCGCCAGCAGCTCGGGACAGGTGATTGAAGCTTTCTTT. Residues: CASSSGQVIEAFF. This rearrangement joins TRBV5-1 to TRBJ1-1; 8 bases fit TRBD1. This CDR3 contains 13 residues. J gave up 7 bases and V 3 bases, and 5 bases lay outside the gene matches. CDR1 and CDR2 from the germline V gene are SGHRS and YFSETQ.

This clone has more than one count but fewer than ten. The rearrangement uses TRBV28 and TRBJ2-7; weak D call: TRBD1 (6 bases). The CDR3 is made up of 13 amino acids. CDR1 is MDHEN, CDR2 SYDVKM, per germline. V was cut by 6 bases and J by 3 bases, with 12 bases left in between. For the CDR3, the DNA is TGTGCCAGCAGCACGGACAGCCGCTACGAGCAGTACTTC. It translates to CASSTDSRYEQYF.

The chain joins TRBV21-1 to TRBJ2-4; the table's D call TRBD2 went unverified against the DNA. TRBV21-1 is shown as a pseudogene. The CDR3 loop spans 17 amino acids. The DNA of the CDR3 is TGTGCCAGCAGCAAAAGCGTTGACAGCGGGACCAAAAACATTCAGTACTTC. Encoded protein: CASSKSVDSGTKNIQYF.

V gene TRBV14 combines with J gene TRBJ2-1; D may be TRBD2 (5 bases). Germline-derived CDR1 and CDR2 are SGHDN and FVKESK. The V gene lost 0 bases and the J gene lost 4 bases, with 10 bases spanning the gap. The CDR3 is 15 amino acids. The CDR3 sequence is CASSQEWRVYNEQFF. The CDR3 nucleotides read TGTGCCAGCAGCCAAGAGTGGCGGGTTTACAATGAGCAGTTCTTC.

J is TRBJ2-3 and V is TRBV18, with 13 bases aligning to TRBD2. This CDR3 is built from 15 residues. In germline, CDR1 is KGHSH, CDR2 LQKENI. With V trimmed by 6 bases and J by 14 bases, 14 bases remained unmatched. CDR3 region: CASSGPGTSGTSRYF. The CDR3 region has the DNA TGTGCCAGCTCGGGGCCCGGGACTAGCGGGACGAGTCGGTATTTT.

The chain couples TRBV4-3 to TRBJ2-7, with TRBD2 matching 7 bases. V was pared by 2 bases and J by 2 bases, with 6 bases of the junction left unmatched. The germline CDR1 and CDR2 sequences are LGHNA and YSLEER. The CDR3 extends over 15 amino acids. CDR3 region: CASSQTSDLAYEQYF. The CDR3 nucleotides are TGCGCCAGCAGCCAAACTAGCGACTTAGCCTACGAGCAGTACTTC.

This clone was counted once. V and J are TRBV19 and TRBJ2-7; D uncertain. Germline V gene sequence: CDR1 LNHDA, CDR2 SQIVND (reference sequence). Trimming removed 7 bases from V and 0 bases from J, with 16 bases in between. This CDR3 is built from 15 residues. The CDR3 reads CASNNRQTDSYEQYF. The CDR3 DNA reads as TGTGCCAGTAACAATCGACAAACTGACTCCTACGAGCAGTACTTC.

This chain links TRBV28 with TRBJ1-4; D may be TRBD1 (6 bases). The V end was cut by 6 bases, the J end by 10 bases, with 21 bases between. CDR1 MDHEN and CDR2 SYDVKM come from the germline V gene. The CDR3 is 15 residues long. The CDR3 spells CASSPRGGPYGKLFF. In nucleotides, the CDR3 is TGTGCCAGCAGCCCAAGGGGGGGGCCCTACGGAAAACTGTTTTTT.

This clone showed up just once. This rearrangement joins TRBV11-3 to TRBJ1-1; 11 nucleotides align to TRBD1. Germline CDR1 and CDR2: SGHNT and YENEEA. The CDR3 covers 13 residues. The V and J ends lost 4 bases and 6 bases, in that order; junction bases with no gene match: 1. The CDR3 DNA follows: TGTGCCAGCAGCTGGGGACAGGGGGCTGAAGCTTTCTTT. Its protein is CASSWGQGAEAFF.

This chain links TRBV7-2 with TRBJ2-6; 7 bases line up with TRBD1. CDR1 and CDR2 from the germline V gene are SGHTA and FQGNSA. After removal of 0 bases from V and 4 bases from J, the junction contained 9 bases not matched to a gene. The CDR3 is 18 residues long. CDR3 DNA sequence: TGTGCCAGCAGCTTAGCGACGGACAGGTACCTAGGGGCCAACGTCCTGACTTTC. Protein product: CASSLATDRYLGANVLTF.

This chain connects TRBV6-2 or TRBV6-3 to TRBJ1-1; D gene unclear. Germline CDR1 is MNHEY and CDR2 is SVGEGT. V lost 5 bases to trimming and J lost 0 bases, with 13 bases between them. This CDR3 is 15 amino acids long. The CDR3 DNA reads as TGTGCCAGCAGTAAAGACACAGATTTGAACACTGAAGCTTTCTTT. This encodes CASSKDTDLNTEAFF.

The V call is TRBV18, the J call TRBJ1-6; D gene uncertain. CDR3 length: 15 residues. V shed 2 bases and J shed 2 bases, with 7 bases lying between them. Germline loops: CDR1 KGHSH, CDR2 LQKENI. The CDR3 DNA sequence: TGTGCCAGCTCACCAGGGAGGGCCTATAATTCACCCCTCCACTTT. This translates into CASSPGRAYNSPLHF.

The chain employs TRBV7-2 and TRBJ2-7, with 7 bases fitting TRBD1. With 5 bases clipped from V and 0 bases from J, the junction kept 4 bases outside the gene matches. Looked up from germline, CDR1 is SGHTA and CDR2 is FQGNSA. The CDR3 runs 14 residues. The CDR3 DNA reads TGTGCCAGCAGCCCCGGACAGGTCTCCTACGAGCAGTACTTC. It yields the protein CASSPGQVSYEQYF. The variable domain in full, with the rest retrieved from reference TRBV7-2 and TRBJ2-7, is GAGVSQSPSNKVTEKGKDVELRCDPISGHTALYWYRQSLGQGLEFLIYFQGNSAPDKSGLPSDRFSAERTGGSVSTLTIQRTQQEDSAVYLCASSPGQVSYEQYFGPGTRLTVT.

On this clone itself: Mismatch with germline at one junction end may stem from a read error. This chain connects TRBV19 to TRBJ2-5, with D maybe TRBD2 (7 bases). The CDR3 has 14 amino acids. Germline V lookup: CDR1 LNHDA, CDR2 SQIVND (reference sequence). For the CDR3, the DNA is TGTGCCAGTAATGGCGGCAAAGAAACAGGGAGGGAGAACTTC. This gives the protein CASNGGKETGRENF. The full variable domain, in which reference TRBV19 and TRBJ2-5 provide the parts outside the CDR3, is DGGITQSPKYLFRKEGQNVTLSCEQNLNHDAMYWYRQDPGQGLRLIYYSQIVNDFQKGDIAEGYSVSREKKESFPLTVTSAQKNPTAFYLCASNGGKETGRENFGPGTRLLVL.

A single count supports this clone. CDR3 amino acids: CASSGDRGETGELFF. In DNA form, the CDR3 reads TGTGCCAGCAGCGGGGACAGGGGGGAAACCGGGGAGCTGTTTTTT. The chain is built from TRBV5-4 and TRBJ2-2; 11 positions match TRBD1. Germline V gene sequence: CDR1 SGHNT, CDR2 YYREEE (reference sequence). After removal of 4 bases from V and 5 bases from J, the junction contained 4 bases not matched to a gene. CDR3 length: 15 residues. Using reference TRBV5-4 and TRBJ2-2 for the parts outside the CDR3, the full variable domain is ETGVTQSPTHLIKTRGQQVTLRCSSQSGHNTVSWYQQALGQGPQFIFQYYREEENGRGNFPPRFSGLQFPNYSSELNVNALELDDSALYLCASSGDRGETGELFFGEGSRLTVL.